These 20 T cell receptor beta chains were all obtained from the same sample, sequenced in a study of blood T cell repertoires in COVID-19. Libraries were prepared by immunoSEQ multiplex PCR; TCRdb keeps only in-frame clonotypes and omits some of them. The sample lists about 140,000 clones; roughly 82% were seen once. Sequencing was performed on peripheral blood. Receptor source: a man in his fifties or sixties with active or convalescent COVID-19.

The rearrangement links TRBV11-2 to TRBJ2-7; D may be TRBD2 (5 bases). The CDR3 spans 18 residues. The germline CDR1 and CDR2 sequences are SGHAT and FQNNGV. V lost 2 bases, J lost 2 bases, and 22 bases lay in between. In nucleotides, the CDR3 is TGTGCCAGCAGCTTATGGTCCATTCGGCGAGGGAGCGCCTACGAGCAGTACGTC. Translating gives CASSLWSIRRGSAYEQYV.

The chain has TRBV9 and TRBJ1-1; D not certain. Germline V CDR1 and CDR2: SGDLS, YYNGEE. CDR3 size: 14 residues. V was shortened by 2 bases and J by 0 bases, with 8 bases between the two germline ends. For the CDR3, the DNA is TGTGCCAGCAGCGTGGAGAATTTGAACACTGAAGCTTTCTTT. As protein: CASSVENLNTEAFF.

The CDR3 sequence is CASSETSTGYNSPLHF. The DNA for the CDR3 is TGTGCCAGCAGTGAAACGTCGACAGGCTATAATTCACCCCTCCACTTT. The V and J genes are TRBV6-1 and TRBJ1-6; D may be TRBD1 (6 bases). CDR3 length: 16 residues. Germline V gene lookup returns CDR1 MNHNS and CDR2 SASEGT. V was clipped by 2 bases and J by 3 bases, with 11 bases between them.

The V call is TRBV11-2, the J call TRBJ2-7; tentatively, D is TRBD2 (6 bases). Trimming took 1 base from V and 2 from J, leaving 9 bases between them. The CDR3 consists of 14 residues. Germline V gives CDR1 SGHAT, CDR2 FQNNGV. CDR3 sequence: CASSLGRGTYEQYF. Here the CDR3 DNA reads TGTGCCAGCAGCTTAGGGCGGGGAACCTACGAGCAGTACTTC. Filled out from reference TRBV11-2 and TRBJ2-7, the complete variable domain reads EAGVAQSPRYKIIEKRQSVAFWCNPISGHATLYWYQQILGQGPKLLIQFQNNGVVDDSQLPKDRFSAERLKGVDSTLKIQPAKLEDSAVYLCASSLGRGTYEQYFGPGTRLTVT.

V is TRBV4-1 and J is TRBJ1-1; TRBD1 might be the D (6 bases). CDR1 is MGHRA and CDR2 is YSYEKL in the germline V gene. Trimming left V 5 bases short and J 1 base short, with 14 bases between. The CDR3 spans 15 residues. The DNA of the CDR3 is TGCGCCAGCAGCAAGGCGCAGGGGAAGAACACTGAAGCTTTCTTT. It encodes CASSKAQGKNTEAFF.

This clone has more than one count but fewer than ten. V is TRBV5-6 and J is TRBJ1-5, with no clear D. V shed 2 bases and J shed 6 bases, with 6 bases lying between them. The CDR3 has 12 amino acids. Germline values: CDR1 SGHDT, CDR2 YYEEEE. CDR3 residues: CASSFRSQPQHF. Here the CDR3 DNA reads TGTGCCAGCAGCTTCCGGAGTCAGCCCCAGCATTTT.

The chain links TRBV6-5 to TRBJ1-4, with D tentatively TRBD1 (6 bases). The CDR3 runs 15 residues. CDR1 and CDR2 (germline): MNHEY, SVGAGI. V lost 2 bases to trimming and J lost 6 bases, with 13 bases between them. CDR3: CASSYTDRSHEKLFF. CDR3 bases: TGTGCCAGCAGTTACACGGACAGAAGCCATGAAAAACTGTTTTTT.

The chain carries TRBV11-2 and TRBJ2-5; 7 bases agree with TRBD2. Germline-derived CDR1 and CDR2 are SGHAT and FQNNGV. The CDR3 extends over 16 amino acids. With 0 bases clipped from V and 5 bases from J, the junction kept 9 bases outside the gene matches. The CDR3 loop reads CASSLDPSAGRETQYF. The DNA of the CDR3 is TGTGCCAGCAGCTTAGATCCCTCAGCGGGAAGGGAGACCCAGTACTTC.

V gene TRBV5-1 combines with J gene TRBJ2-5; perhaps TRBD1 as D (5 bases). Germline CDR1 reads SGHRS; CDR2 reads YFSETQ. The CDR3 covers 14 residues. V lost 0 bases to trimming and J lost 4 bases, with 10 bases between them. The CDR3 protein is CASSLANDRETQYF. The DNA of the CDR3 is TGCGCCAGCAGCTTGGCCAACGACAGAGAGACCCAGTACTTC.

This rearrangement joins TRBV18 to TRBJ1-5; D not resolved. The CDR3 runs 15 residues. The germline V and J ends were trimmed by 3 bases and 5 bases, with 14 bases remaining between them. The germline V gene has CDR1 KGHSH and CDR2 LQKENI. The CDR3 DNA sequence: TGTGCCAGCTCACCGGCGGGAAATCGGGATCAGCCCCAGCATTTT. Amino acids: CASSPAGNRDQPQHF.

The chain is built from TRBV6-5 and TRBJ1-4; D is possibly TRBD1 (5 bases). The CDR3 consists of 12 residues. Germline CDR1 reads MNHEY; CDR2 reads SVGAGI. V dropped 7 bases and J dropped 8 bases, with 11 bases sitting between them. CDR3 coding DNA: TGTGCCAGCACCTCCCGACAGGAAAAACTGTTTTTT. The encoded protein is CASTSRQEKLFF.

The V and J genes are TRBV30 and TRBJ2-3, with a possible D match to TRBD1 (5 bases). Trimming removed 0 bases from V and 0 bases from J, with 10 bases in between. The CDR3 is made up of 15 amino acids. Germline V gives CDR1 GTSNPN, CDR2 SVGIG (reference sequence). CDR3 in amino acids: CAWSVQAVSTDTQYF. The CDR3 DNA reads as TGTGCCTGGAGTGTACAGGCAGTTAGCACAGATACGCAGTATTTT.

This rearrangement joins TRBV5-1 to TRBJ1-2, with D tentatively TRBD1 (5 bases). This CDR3 is 13 amino acids long. V lost 0 bases and J lost 2, with 5 bases in between. Germline V gene lookup returns CDR1 SGHRS and CDR2 YFSETQ. CDR3 in DNA: TGCGCCAGCAGCTTGGAGGGGAACTATGGCTACACCTTC. Translation gives CASSLEGNYGYTF.

The rearrangement links TRBV5-1 to TRBJ1-2, with D possibly being TRBD1 (6 bases). The V end lost 4 bases, the J end lost 6 bases, and 10 bases lay between the germline ends. The CDR3 spans 12 residues. The V gene's germline CDR1 is SGHRS and CDR2 YFSETQ. The CDR3 DNA follows: TGCGCCAGCAGCGTATACAGGGATGGCTACACCTTC. Its protein is CASSVYRDGYTF.

The chain recombines TRBV7-6 with TRBJ1-6, with TRBD1 identical over 8 bases. CDR1 is SGHVS, CDR2 FNYEAQ, per germline. Losses at the gene ends were 1 base for V and 6 bases for J; bases not matched to a gene: 2. The CDR3 sequence is 15 residues long. The CDR3 sequence is CASSLGQGSNSPLHF. CDR3 sequence (DNA): TGTGCCAGCAGCTTAGGACAGGGGAGTAATTCACCCCTCCACTTT.

The genes are TRBV21-1 and TRBJ2-3; TRBD1 was called by the table and not checked on the DNA. TRBV21-1 is marked as a pseudogene. CDR3 length: 17 amino acids. This CDR3 is CASSKGTKCPWADTQYF. For the CDR3, the DNA is TGTGCCAGCAGCAAGGGCACGAAGTGCCCGTGGGCAGATACGCAGTATTTT.

The chain couples TRBV19 to TRBJ1-4; possibly TRBD1 for D (6 bases). The CDR3 consists of 17 residues. V lost 1 base to trimming and J lost 7 bases, with 19 bases between them. Germline assignment: CDR1 LNHDA and CDR2 SQIVND (reference sequence). CDR3 sequence reads: CASSIGAQGPGGEKLFF. CDR3 in DNA: TGTGCCAGTAGTATAGGGGCACAGGGCCCCGGAGGTGAAAAACTGTTTTTT.

The CDR3 DNA reads as TGTGCCAGCAGCTTCGGGGGGCTAAGGAACACTGAAGCTTTCTTT. Protein: CASSFGGLRNTEAFF. The rearrangement links TRBV7-2 to TRBJ1-1, with D perhaps TRBD1 (6 bases). The CDR3 has 15 amino acids. Between the trimmed V and J ends, which lost 3 bases and 1 base, there was a span of 12 bases. Germline assignment: CDR1 SGHTA and CDR2 FQGNSA.

This clone was seen only once. The V and J genes are TRBV5-1 and TRBJ2-3, with 9 bases identical to TRBD2. The V segment lost 3 bases and the J segment 1 base; nucleotides outside the gene matches: 6. This CDR3 region has 16 residues. Germline loops: CDR1 SGHRS, CDR2 YFSETQ. Here the CDR3 DNA reads TGCGCCAGCAGCTCAGCGGGAGGATCGCGCACAGATACGCAGTATTTT. It is translated as CASSSAGGSRTDTQYF.

This sequence joins TRBV6-4 and TRBJ2-3, with TRBD2 identical over 11 bases. The junction had 6 bases not matched to a gene; V was cut back by 4 bases and J by 6 bases. The CDR3 is made up of 15 amino acids. In germline, CDR1 is MRHNA, CDR2 SNTAGT. This CDR3 reads CASSVVAGGPDTQYF. In nucleotides, the CDR3 is TGTGCCAGCAGTGTCGTAGCGGGAGGGCCGGATACGCAGTATTTT.